This entry is about one T cell receptor (beta chain). The specificity of this receptor is unknown. Nothing much larger sits one base from this clone, and base qualities are not available. The germline V end is reduced by 6 bases and the J end by 6 bases; junction bases left unmatched: 8. Inclusive of the bounding cysteine and phenylalanine, the CDR3 is 14 residues long. The kept DNA is CDR3 alone, 42 bases in frame from the first base. The germline V gene supplies CDR1 LGHNT and CDR2 FRNRAP. One collaborating source in Seattle enrolled patients while the patients were actively infected and followed the patients over time throughout the course of disease. The collaborating institutions used their own protocols to collect whole blood in K2EDTA tubes. For TCRbeta analysis, collaborator samples were shipped as frozen whole blood, as isolated PBMCs, or as DNA extracted from either sample type. The data stem from a study of blood T cell repertoires in COVID-19 (dated by TCRdb to 2020 to 2022). Describing the broader study: The collaborator samples originated in the United States, Italy and Spain and spanned the acute and convalescent phases of COVID-19. The prospective study material was composed of cDNA or gDNA derived from T cells, B-cell-depleted T cells, or PBMCs. Subjects who had been exposed to COVID-19, were actively infected with it, or had recovered from it provided the deeply sampled blood TCRbeta repertoires that made up the dataset. The repertoires were made available in a free public database intended to serve as a resource for research on the immune response to SARS-CoV-2. Samples came from the ongoing ImmuneRACE study (first 160 participants) plus 1,254 subjects from 6 global collaborators. Sample metadata almost always included a de-identified subject ID, COVID-19 status, age in years and sex. Where available, HLA class I and class II types were obtained from metadata supplied by the sample provider rather than from assay-based typing. Here is what the overall study found, with its caveats: The amount of clinical and demographic metadata varied by source and participant and was provided uncurated.

TCRbeta CDR3 regions were amplified from genomic DNA by means of the immunoSEQ Assay, a bias-controlled multiplex PCR. As for the authors' bioinformatics: Within the assay, amplification of reference gene primers was used to estimate how many nucleated cells each sample contained. To quantify the absolute abundance of each unique TCRbeta CDR3 rearrangement, sequence reads were collapsed and filtered. For each sample, productive Simpson clonality was calculated as the square root of Simpson's diversity index across productive rearrangements. Entries here come from immuneACCESS through TCRdb and include only in-frame sequences with V and J called. Some clones fail to appear in such tables; in the studies checked, an unresolved V gene covers under half of the shortfall, and the cause of the remainder is unknown. From that table come the V and J calls and clone size; the DNA was used to work out D and trimming. The sample table holds roughly 400,000 clones, of which about 90% were seen once. The ten largest clonotypes hold about 2% of the sample.

The sequencing input was peripheral blood. This receptor was taken from a woman in her fifties or sixties with COVID-19, enrolled during active disease. The chain is encoded by TRBV12-5 joined to TRBJ1-5; 7 bases in the junction line up with TRBD1. The nucleotide sequence is given as TGTGCTAGTGGCTCGTCAGGGGGAAGTCAGCCCCAGCATTTT. The translation is CASGSSGGSQPQHF.